Listed below are T cell receptor beta chains from one sample, sequenced in a study of T cells in Graves' hyperthyroidism and ophthalmopathy. TCRdb processed the multiplex PCR reads anew with MiXCR; each CDR3 protein has one entry. The sample shows about 520,000 distinct CDR3 sequences, around a quarter of them seen only once. Input material: blood. Every receptor here comes from a woman younger than 45 with Graves' ophthalmopathy. Each CDR3 is given with its conserved first and last residue. A D gene is named only where the DNA matches it firmly. Some rows mark clone size as missing; the rest say once, few, many or name a class of expanded clone.

v_gene	abundance	j_gene	d_gene	CDR3aa	CDR3nt
TRBV5-1	-	TRBJ2-7	TRBD1	CVSSQGQGGEQYF	TGCGTCAGCAGCCAAGGACAGGGAGGCGAGCAGTACTTC
TRBV11-2	-	TRBJ1-6	-	CASSLVGSALHF	TGTGCCAGCAGCTTAGTCGGGTCAGCCCTCCACTTT
TRBV4-3	-	TRBJ2-2	TRBD2	CASIQMTSGFTGELFF	TGCGCCAGCATCCAAATGACTAGCGGATTCACCGGGGAGCTGTTTTTT
TRBV3-1	-	TRBJ2-1	-	CASSHGDYEQFF	TGTGCCAGCAGCCACGGGGATTATGAGCAGTTCTTC
TRBV28	many	TRBJ1-1	-	CASSFFAGKSAEAFF	TGTGCCAGCAGTTTCTTTGCGGGTAAAAGTGCTGAAGCTTTCTTT
TRBV6-2/TRBV6-3	-	TRBJ1-1	TRBD1	CASSDTGTATEAFF	TGTGCCAGCAGTGACACTGGGACAGCCACTGAAGCTTTCTTT
TRBV9	few	TRBJ2-7	-	CASSVVPTGIYEQYF	TGTGCCAGCAGCGTAGTGCCTACCGGTATCTACGAGCAGTACTTC
TRBV12-3/TRBV12-4	many	TRBJ1-5	TRBD1	CASSSGQLHQPQHF	TGTGCCAGCAGTTCGGGACAGCTCCATCAGCCCCAGCATTTT
TRBV6-2/TRBV6-3	many	TRBJ1-2	TRBD1	CASSPRTGRYNYGYTF	TGTGCCAGCAGCCCCCGGACAGGGAGATATAACTATGGCTACACCTTC
TRBV4-2	many	TRBJ2-5	-	CASSQDSSLETQYF	TGTGCCAGCAGCCAAGATTCTAGCTTGGAGACCCAGTACTTC
TRBV12-3/TRBV12-4	-	TRBJ1-1	-	CASSLLGFRLNTEAFF	TGTGCCAGCAGTTTACTGGGCTTTCGCTTAAACACTGAAGCTTTCTTT
TRBV2	few	TRBJ2-7	TRBD2	CASRLAGAQHEQYF	TGTGCCAGCAGACTAGCGGGGGCCCAACACGAGCAGTACTTC
TRBV4-2	many	TRBJ2-5	TRBD2	CASSPGSGGYQETQYF	TGTGCCAGCAGTCCCGGTAGCGGGGGGTACCAAGAGACCCAGTACTTC
TRBV7-3	many	TRBJ2-7	TRBD2	CASSPGGGLGAEQYF	TGTGCCAGCAGCCCGGGGGGAGGGTTGGGCGCGGAGCAGTACTTC
TRBV28	-	TRBJ2-5	TRBD2	CASRRLAGGSETQYF	TGTGCCAGCAGGCGACTAGCGGGAGGAAGTGAGACCCAGTACTTC
TRBV7-2	-	TRBJ1-3	-	CASSFIGSGNTIYF	TGTGCCAGCAGCTTCATTGGCTCTGGAAACACCATATATTTT
TRBV9	few	TRBJ2-2	TRBD2	CASSLTSGGLTGELFF	TGTGCCAGCAGTTTGACTAGCGGGGGGTTAACCGGGGAGCTGTTTTTT
TRBV6-2/TRBV6-3	many	TRBJ2-6	-	CASSWDNSGANVLTF	TGTGCCAGCAGTTGGGACAACTCTGGGGCCAACGTCCTGACTTTC
TRBV19	many	TRBJ2-5	-	CASIPTDIYQETQYF	TGTGCCAGTATCCCGACGGACATATACCAAGAGACCCAGTACTTC